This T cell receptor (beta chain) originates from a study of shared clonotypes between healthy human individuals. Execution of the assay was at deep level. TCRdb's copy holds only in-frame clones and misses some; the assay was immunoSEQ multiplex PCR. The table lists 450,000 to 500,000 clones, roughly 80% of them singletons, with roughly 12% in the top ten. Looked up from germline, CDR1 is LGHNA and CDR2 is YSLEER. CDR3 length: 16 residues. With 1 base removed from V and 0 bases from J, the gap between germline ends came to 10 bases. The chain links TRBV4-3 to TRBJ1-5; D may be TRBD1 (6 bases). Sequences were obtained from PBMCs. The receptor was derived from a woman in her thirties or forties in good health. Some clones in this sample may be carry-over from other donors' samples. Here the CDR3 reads CASSQGTADSNQPQHF. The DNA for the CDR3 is TGCGCCAGCAGCCAAGGGACAGCTGATAGCAATCAGCCCCAGCATTTT.